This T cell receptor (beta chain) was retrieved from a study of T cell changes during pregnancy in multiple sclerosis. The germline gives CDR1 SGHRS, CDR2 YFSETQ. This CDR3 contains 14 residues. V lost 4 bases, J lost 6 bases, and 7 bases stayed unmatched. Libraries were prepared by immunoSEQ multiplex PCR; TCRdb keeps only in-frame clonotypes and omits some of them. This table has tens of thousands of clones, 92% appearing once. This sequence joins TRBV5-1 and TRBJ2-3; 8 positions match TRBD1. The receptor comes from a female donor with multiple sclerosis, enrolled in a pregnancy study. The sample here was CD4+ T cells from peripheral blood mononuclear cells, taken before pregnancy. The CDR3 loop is CASSIGQGIDTQYF. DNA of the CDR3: TGCGCCAGCAGCATTGGACAGGGTATTGATACGCAGTATTTT.